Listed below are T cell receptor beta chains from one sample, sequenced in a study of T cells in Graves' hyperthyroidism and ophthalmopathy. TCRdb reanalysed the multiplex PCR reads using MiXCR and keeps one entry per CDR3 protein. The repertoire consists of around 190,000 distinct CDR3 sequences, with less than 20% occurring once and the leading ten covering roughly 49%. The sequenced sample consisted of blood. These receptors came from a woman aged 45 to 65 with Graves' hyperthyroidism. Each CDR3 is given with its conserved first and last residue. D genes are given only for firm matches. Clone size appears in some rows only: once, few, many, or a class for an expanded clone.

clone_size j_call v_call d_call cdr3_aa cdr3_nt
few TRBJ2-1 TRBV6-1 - CASSEYSGRSAANEQFF TGTGCCAGCAGTGAATATAGCGGTAGATCCGCTGCCAATGAGCAGTTCTTC
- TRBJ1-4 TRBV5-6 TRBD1 CASSTTLSGTGGINEKLFF TGTGCCAGCAGCACCACCCTCTCCGGGACAGGGGGGATCAATGAAAAACTGTTTTTT
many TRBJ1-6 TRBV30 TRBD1 CAGGQGDSPLHF TGTGCCGGGGGACAGGGAGATTCACCCCTCCACTTT
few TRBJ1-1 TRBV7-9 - CASSRPGGRTEAFF TGTGCCAGCAGCCGGCCTGGGGGTAGGACTGAAGCTTTCTTT
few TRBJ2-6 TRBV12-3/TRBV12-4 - CASSPGVPGANVLTF TGTGCCAGCAGCCCCGGGGTCCCTGGGGCCAACGTCCTGACTTTC
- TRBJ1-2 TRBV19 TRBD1 CAGQGLYGYTF TGTGCCGGACAGGGATTGTATGGCTACACCTTC
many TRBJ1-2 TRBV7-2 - CASSFQVTANYGYTF TGTGCCAGCAGCTTTCAGGTTACTGCTAACTATGGCTACACCTTC
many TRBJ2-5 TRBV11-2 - CASSLGQLRRSQETQYF TGTGCCAGCAGCTTAGGCCAACTTAGGAGGTCCCAAGAGACCCAGTACTTC
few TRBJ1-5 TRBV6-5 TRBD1 CASSSSLTGDQPQHF TGTGCCAGCAGTTCATCACTCACAGGGGATCAGCCCCAGCATTTT
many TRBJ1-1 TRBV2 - CASSEVGAGTSEAFF TGTGCCAGCAGTGAAGTTGGGGCAGGGACGAGTGAAGCTTTCTTT
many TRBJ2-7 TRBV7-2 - CASSLASGGYEQYF TGTGCCAGCAGCCTTGCCTCCGGGGGTTACGAGCAGTACTTC
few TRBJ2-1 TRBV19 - CASSIPTFSSYNEQFF TGTGCCAGTAGTATCCCAACATTCAGCTCCTACAATGAGCAGTTCTTC
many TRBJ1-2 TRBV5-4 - CASSDDWEHGYTF TGTGCCAGCAGCGATGACTGGGAACATGGCTACACCTTC